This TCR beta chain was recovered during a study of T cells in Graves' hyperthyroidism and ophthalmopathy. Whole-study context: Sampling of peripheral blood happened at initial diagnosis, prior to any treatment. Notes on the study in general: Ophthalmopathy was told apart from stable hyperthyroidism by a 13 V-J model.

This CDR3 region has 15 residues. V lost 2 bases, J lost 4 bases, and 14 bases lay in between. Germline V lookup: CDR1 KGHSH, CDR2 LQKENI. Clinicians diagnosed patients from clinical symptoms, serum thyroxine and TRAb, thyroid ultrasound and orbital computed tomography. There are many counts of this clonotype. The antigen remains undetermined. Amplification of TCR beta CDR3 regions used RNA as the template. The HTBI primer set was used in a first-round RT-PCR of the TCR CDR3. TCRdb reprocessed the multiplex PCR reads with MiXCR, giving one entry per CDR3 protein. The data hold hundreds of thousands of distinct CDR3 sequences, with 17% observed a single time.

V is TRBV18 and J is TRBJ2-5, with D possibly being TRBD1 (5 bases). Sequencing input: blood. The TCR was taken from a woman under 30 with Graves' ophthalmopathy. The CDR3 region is CASSPEADTLETQYF. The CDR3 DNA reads TGTGCCAGCTCACCAGAGGCGGACACCTTAGAGACCCAGTACTTC. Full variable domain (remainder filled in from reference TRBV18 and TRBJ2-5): NAGVMQNPRHLVRRRGQEARLRCSPMKGHSHVYWYRQLPEEGLKFMVYLQKENIIDESGMPKERFSAEFPKEGPSILRIQQVVRGDSAAYFCASSPEADTLETQYFGPGTRLLVL.